This T cell receptor beta chain was sequenced in a study of CD8 T cells in ankylosing spondylitis. Study-level findings and limits: Reports of some motif variants in reactive arthritis synovial fluid and blood predate this one. A motif of eight highly homologous TCR beta variants was seen as apparently characteristic of ankylosing spondylitis blood.

About this clonotype: No antigen is known for it.

TCRdb used MiXCR to reprocess the 5' RACE reads, holding one entry per CDR3 protein. The data contain around 390,000 distinct CDR3 sequences, approximately 20% of them singletons. This receptor was taken from a male donor with ankylosing spondylitis. Sequencing was done on a sample of blood, either unsorted or a sorted T cell fraction (not recorded which).

The CDR3 loop is CASSYSAGVAGELFF. The CDR3 DNA follows: TGTGCCAGCAGTTACTCGGCGGGAGTAGCCGGGGAGCTGTTTTTT. The chain employs TRBV6-5 and TRBJ2-2, with 7 bases that match TRBD2. The CDR3 is 15 amino acids. In germline, CDR1 is MNHEY, CDR2 SVGAGI. V gave up 0 bases and J gave up 6 bases; unmatched junction bases: 4.